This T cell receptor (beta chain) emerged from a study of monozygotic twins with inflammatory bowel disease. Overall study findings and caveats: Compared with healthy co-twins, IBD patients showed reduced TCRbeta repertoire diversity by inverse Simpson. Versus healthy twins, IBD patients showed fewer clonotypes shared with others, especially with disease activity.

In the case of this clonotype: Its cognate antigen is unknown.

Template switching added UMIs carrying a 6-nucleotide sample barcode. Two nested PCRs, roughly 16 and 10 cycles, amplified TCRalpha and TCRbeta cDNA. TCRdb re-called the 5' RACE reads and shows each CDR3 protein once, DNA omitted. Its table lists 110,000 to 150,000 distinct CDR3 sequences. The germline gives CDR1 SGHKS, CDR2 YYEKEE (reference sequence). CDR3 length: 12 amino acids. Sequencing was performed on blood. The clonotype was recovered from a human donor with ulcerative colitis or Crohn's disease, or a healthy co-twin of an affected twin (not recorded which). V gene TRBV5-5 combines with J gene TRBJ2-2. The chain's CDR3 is CASSLTAGELFF.